The rows below give T cell receptor beta chains drawn from one sample of a study of PD-L1 blockade in urothelial cancer. Libraries were prepared by immunoSEQ multiplex PCR; TCRdb keeps only in-frame clonotypes and omits some of them. The top ten clones hold 4% to 6% of a sample with 65,000 to 80,000 clones, approximately 81% of them seen once. Specimen: PBMCs, collected around atezolizumab (anti-PD-L1) treatment. Receptors originate from a man between 65 and 85 years old with urothelial cancer. The CDR3 runs from the conserved cysteine through the conserved F or W. Fields, in order: CDR3 protein, J gene, CDR3 length, V gene.

CASSLFRYEQYF	TRBJ2-7	12	TRBV28
CASSLASGEQYF	TRBJ2-7	12	TRBV5-4
CASSFPTGGGTDTQYF	TRBJ2-3	16	TRBV13
CASSSTHGTGFAYEQYF	TRBJ2-7	17	TRBV7-9
CASSTPTPSGANVLTF	TRBJ2-6	16	TRBV28
CASRPAGEPLEQYF	TRBJ2-7	14	TRBV27
CAWSQQGYGYTF	TRBJ1-2	12	TRBV30
CASSLSGGRGGETQYF	TRBJ2-5	16	TRBV27
CASSLELLFNEQFF	TRBJ2-1	14	TRBV5-5
CASSQGEGGSYNEQFF	TRBJ2-1	16	TRBV4-2
CASGVLGTGSIYEQYF	TRBJ2-7	16	TRBV12-5
CASSTGQGATGELFF	TRBJ2-2	15	TRBV7-7
CASRGQGTAGELFF	TRBJ2-2	14	TRBV7-3
CASSLAAGRRHGYTF	TRBJ1-2	15	TRBV5-1
CASSYSAGTTYGEQFF	TRBJ2-1	16	TRBV6-6
CASSLLAEYNEQFF	TRBJ2-1	14	TRBV18
CSVEGQGANYGYTF	TRBJ1-2	14	TRBV29-1
CASSPTGDGYTF	TRBJ1-2	12	TRBV5-1
CAISERSRGEQFF	TRBJ2-1	13	TRBV10-3
CASSQLEGRGETQYF	TRBJ2-5	15	TRBV4-1